The 26 T cell receptor beta chains in this list originate from one sample, sequenced in a study of T cell clonotyping in hematopoietic cell transplantation. TCRdb keeps only in-frame clones here, not all; method: immunoSEQ multiplex PCR. Counted here are about 12,000 clones, around 74% occurring once; the ten biggest clones make up approximately 14%. The material sequenced was peripheral blood mononuclear cells, taken 180 days after allogeneic stem cell transplant. The receptors stem from a male patient between 60 and 69 years old who had an allogeneic stem cell transplant from an unrelated donor, so the T cells may come from the graft donor. Some clones in this sample may be carry-over from other donors' samples.

This chain connects TRBV19 to TRBJ1-1; D call uncertain. In germline, CDR1 is LNHDA, CDR2 SQIVND (reference sequence). The V gene lost 1 base and the J gene lost 11 bases, with 17 bases spanning the gap. The CDR3 is 14 amino acids. Here the CDR3 DNA reads TGTGCCAGTAGTATAGCAGGTACCATACCTTTGGCTTTCTTT. Translation: CASSIAGTIPLAFF.

This clone was seen more than once but under ten times. The chain recombines TRBV4-1 with TRBJ2-2; D unclear. Germline CDR1 and CDR2: MGHRA and YSYEKL. Deletions cut 4 bases from V and 7 bases from J, with 13 bases between. The CDR3 covers 14 residues. DNA for the CDR3: TGCGCCAGCAGCCCCCGATCCCCTAACGGGGAGCTGTTTTTT. This gives the protein CASSPRSPNGELFF.

This clone has only one observation. The chain links TRBV27 to TRBJ1-2; D call uncertain. CDR3 length: 15 residues. Trimming left V 6 bases short and J 6 bases short, with 20 bases between. Germline-derived CDR1 and CDR2 are MNHEY and SMNVEV (reference sequence). The CDR3 DNA reads as TGTGCCAGCAGCCAGGATAGCTCCCTTCCTAATGGCTACACCTTC. Protein: CASSQDSSLPNGYTF.

This chain uses TRBV27 with TRBJ2-7; TRBD1 might be the D (5 bases). CDR1 MNHEY and CDR2 SMNVEV come from the germline V gene (reference sequence). The CDR3 extends over 19 amino acids. The ends were cut back, 8 bases at V and 5 bases at J, with 34 bases in the middle. The CDR3 DNA follows: TGTGCCAGCCTTACCCGCAACAGCTCAACAGGTTTGACGGTTGACGAGCAGTACTTC. Encoded protein: CASLTRNSSTGLTVDEQYF.

The chain uses TRBV19 and TRBJ2-5; D is perhaps TRBD1 (6 bases). The CDR3 has 14 residues. The germline gives CDR1 LNHDA, CDR2 SQIVND (reference sequence). V was pared by 4 bases and J by 2 bases, with 11 bases between. The CDR3 DNA reads TGTGCCAGTAGTACGGGGACACTACAAGAGACCCAGTACTTC. It yields the protein CASSTGTLQETQYF. The full variable domain, rest sourced from reference TRBV19 and TRBJ2-5, is DGGITQSPKYLFRKEGQNVTLSCEQNLNHDAMYWYRQDPGQGLRLIYYSQIVNDFQKGDIAEGYSVSREKKESFPLTVTSAQKNPTAFYLCASSTGTLQETQYFGPGTRLLVL.

CDR3 sequence: CASSEGDGANIQYF. The CDR3, as DNA: TGTGCCAGCAGTGAGGGGGACGGAGCAAACATTCAGTACTTC. The chain links TRBV6-1 to TRBJ2-4, with D perhaps given as TRBD1 or TRBD2 (5 bases each). There are 14 residues in the CDR3. V lost 3 bases, J lost 6 bases, and 12 bases lay in between. The V gene's germline CDR1 is MNHNS and CDR2 SASEGT.

This chain connects TRBV9 to TRBJ1-3; maybe TRBD1 (5 bases). Germline CDR1 reads SGDLS; CDR2 reads YYNGEE. Trimming removed 4 bases from V and 4 bases from J, with 12 bases in between. This CDR3 is 14 amino acids long. Written as DNA, the CDR3 is TGTGCCAGCAGCACTTCAGGGCAAGGAAACACCATATATTTT. It yields the protein CASSTSGQGNTIYF.

The V call is TRBV5-1, the J call TRBJ1-5, with D possibly TRBD1 on 5 matching bases. This CDR3 is 14 amino acids long. Trimming shortened V by 0 bases and J by 3 bases, and 7 bases separated the two germline ends. CDR1 SGHRS and CDR2 YFSETQ come from the germline V gene. The DNA of the CDR3 is TGCGCCAGCAGCTTGGGACAGCCCAATCAGCCCCAGCATTTT. This gives the protein CASSLGQPNQPQHF.

This rearrangement joins TRBV29-1 to TRBJ2-5; the match to TRBD1 covers 10 bases. With 7 bases clipped from V and 2 bases from J, the junction kept 10 bases outside the gene matches. Germline CDR1 is SQVTM and CDR2 is ANQGSEA. The CDR3 covers 15 residues. For the CDR3, the DNA is TGCAGCGCTACGTCAAGGACAGGGGGTCAAGAGACCCAGTACTTC. This translates into CSATSRTGGQETQYF.

This clone appeared a single time. The V call is TRBV2, the J call TRBJ2-3; 15 bases align to TRBD2. J lost 6 bases, V lost 11 bases, and 6 bases had no gene match. The germline V gene has CDR1 SNHLY and CDR2 FYNNEI. This CDR3 has 14 residues. CDR3 in DNA: TGTGCCGCCGGGACTAGCGGGGGGTTGGATACGCAGTATTTT. This translates into CAAGTSGGLDTQYF.

Sample share makes this clone large. The CDR3: CATSTALIGSPGELFF. The CDR3 DNA reads TGTGCCACCAGCACCGCCCTAATCGGGAGTCCCGGGGAGCTGTTTTTT. The chain links TRBV15 to TRBJ2-2; perhaps TRBD2 as D (6 bases). This CDR3 is built from 16 residues. V was trimmed by 4 bases and J by 6 bases, leaving 18 bases between them. Looked up from germline, CDR1 is LNHNV and CDR2 is YYDKDF (reference sequence).

In its sample, this clone was seen once. CDR3: CASSQDRYSSVDTQYF. CDR3 nucleotides: TGCGCCAGCAGCCAGGACCGATACTCTAGCGTTGATACGCAGTATTTT. This sequence joins TRBV4-3 and TRBJ2-3; D is possibly TRBD2 (6 bases). The CDR3 contains 16 residues. The V gene's germline CDR1 is LGHNA and CDR2 YSLEER. Trimming left V 3 bases short and J 6 bases short, with 19 bases between.

The sample holds a few counts of this clone. The chain has TRBV19 and TRBJ1-5; possible D gene TRBD1, 6 bases. The CDR3 is made up of 14 amino acids. From germline, CDR1 is LNHDA and CDR2 SQIVND (reference sequence). With 4 bases removed from V and 6 bases from J, the gap between germline ends came to 13 bases. For the CDR3, the DNA is TGTGCCAGTAGTACTACAGGGCCGCGTCAGCCCCAGCATTTT. Translated, it gives CASSTTGPRQPQHF.

V gene TRBV6-1 combines with J gene TRBJ1-1, with D possibly TRBD1 on 6 matching bases. With 7 bases removed from V and 2 bases from J, the gap between germline ends came to 11 bases. The CDR3 extends over 13 amino acids. The germline V gene encodes CDR1 MNHNS and CDR2 SASEGT. The CDR3 DNA reads TGTGCCAGCAACGGGGGCGCTAACACTGAAGCTTTCTTT. This translates into CASNGGANTEAFF.

The chain carries TRBV1 and TRBJ1-2. TRBV1 is noted as a pseudogene. This CDR3 contains 16 residues. CDR3 in amino acids: CTSRRRGVRKTYGYTF. CDR3 coding DNA: TGCACCAGCAGAAGACGCGGTGTGCGAAAGACCTATGGCTACACCTTC.

CDR3 sequence (DNA): TGTGCCAGCAGCTTCGGGCGGGGTGAGTCGGGATCCTACGAGCAGTACTTC. Encoded protein: CASSFGRGESGSYEQYF. The V and J genes are TRBV11-3 and TRBJ2-7, with a weak D call TRBD2 (6 bases). This CDR3 region has 17 residues. Germline values: CDR1 SGHNT, CDR2 YENEEA. Trimming left V 3 bases short and J 1 base short, with 19 bases between.

This chain links TRBV27 with TRBJ2-7; D is possibly TRBD1 (5 bases). Germline-derived CDR1 and CDR2 are MNHEY and SMNVEV (reference sequence). V lost 5 bases to trimming and J lost 1 base, with 9 bases between them. CDR3 length: 13 amino acids. As DNA, the CDR3 is TGTGCCAGCAGTCCCAGGGTGTCCTACGAGCAGTACTTC. It is translated as CASSPRVSYEQYF.

This clone was observed a handful of times. The J gene is TRBJ2-5, the V gene TRBV4-1, with 7 bases lining up with TRBD1. This CDR3 is built from 15 residues. J lost 5 bases, V lost 4 bases, and 10 bases had no gene match. Germline V gene sequence: CDR1 MGHRA, CDR2 YSYEKL. Here the CDR3 DNA reads TGCGCCAGCAGCCGACGACAGGGAAGCAGGGAGACCCAGTACTTC. Encoded protein: CASSRRQGSRETQYF.

V and J are TRBV28 and TRBJ2-1, with 11 bases matching TRBD2. V trimming: 6 bases; J trimming: 5 bases; junction bases outside the gene matches: 3. Germline V gene lookup returns CDR1 MDHEN and CDR2 SYDVKM. The CDR3 contains 14 residues. The CDR3, as DNA: TGTGCCAGCAGCGCTAGCGGGGGGAACAATGAGCAGTTCTTC. Amino acid sequence: CASSASGGNNEQFF.

The chain combines TRBV7-6 with TRBJ2-7; unclear D gene. Germline V gene data show CDR1 as SGHVS and CDR2 as FNYEAQ. The CDR3 totals 15 residues. V shed 1 base and J shed 2 bases, with 12 bases lying between them. CDR3 bases: TGTGCCAGCAGCTTAGACCGACGGGCTACCTACGAGCAGTACTTC. It specifies CASSLDRRATYEQYF. Complete variable domain (other parts from reference TRBV7-6 and TRBJ2-7): GAGVSQSPRYKVTKRGQDVALRCDPISGHVSLYWYRQALGQGPEFLTYFNYEAQQDKSGLPNDRFSAERPEGSISTLTIQRTEQRDSAMYRCASSLDRRATYEQYFGPGTRLTVT.

This chain links TRBV11-1 with TRBJ1-3; D gene uncertain. Germline V gene lookup returns CDR1 SGHAT and CDR2 FQDESV (reference sequence). The V gene lost 6 bases and the J gene lost 6 bases, with 12 bases spanning the gap. The CDR3 is made up of 13 amino acids. The CDR3 reads CASSYPSANTIYF. CDR3 DNA: TGTGCCAGCAGTTATCCATCGGCAAACACCATATATTTT.

The V call is TRBV5-6, the J call TRBJ1-5; 7 bases map to TRBD1. The CDR3 runs 16 residues. Germline lookup yields CDR1 SGHDT and CDR2 YYEEEE. Trimming took 0 bases from V and 0 from J; bases not matched to a gene: 3. CDR3 sequence reads: CASSLGQGHSNQPQHF. The DNA for the CDR3 is TGTGCCAGCAGCTTGGGACAGGGCCATAGCAATCAGCCCCAGCATTTT.

V and J are TRBV10-3 and TRBJ2-2, with 8 positions matching TRBD1. The CDR3 covers 15 residues. Per germline, CDR1 ENHRY and CDR2 SYGVKD. V gave up 4 bases and J gave up 1 base; unmatched junction bases: 2. Here the CDR3 DNA reads TGTGCCATCAGTGTCGGACAGGGGAACACCGGGGAGCTGTTTTTT. Translating it yields CAISVGQGNTGELFF.

The chain employs TRBV6-5 and TRBJ1-1, with 7 bases that match TRBD1. The CDR3 has 12 residues. The junction had 7 bases not matched to a gene; V was cut back by 5 bases and J by 10 bases. Germline CDR1 reads MNHEY; CDR2 reads SVGAGI. CDR3: CASSGQVDGAFF. CDR3 sequence (DNA): TGTGCCAGCAGTGGACAGGTTGACGGAGCTTTCTTT.

This rearrangement joins TRBV19 to TRBJ1-5; the D gene is possibly TRBD1 (5 bases). Between the trimmed V and J ends, which lost 2 bases and 7 bases, there was a span of 12 bases. The CDR3 sequence is 14 residues long. CDR1 is LNHDA and CDR2 is SQIVND in the germline V gene (reference sequence). The CDR3 sequence: CASSITRGTQPQHF. The DNA of the CDR3 is TGTGCCAGTAGTATAACTCGGGGGACCCAGCCCCAGCATTTT.

The sample holds one count of this clone. The CDR3 nucleotides are TGTGCCAGCAGCGTAGATTCGGCCGGATACTATGGCTACACCTTC. The encoded protein is CASSVDSAGYYGYTF. The chain couples TRBV9 to TRBJ1-2, with D unclear. V lost 0 bases and J 3 bases, leaving 12 bases between the germline ends. This CDR3 is built from 15 residues. CDR1 and CDR2 (germline): SGDLS, YYNGEE.